This T cell receptor (beta chain) was sequenced for a study of PD-1 blockade in classical Hodgkin lymphoma. This CDR3 comprises 14 residues. Germline CDR1 LGHNA, CDR2 YSLEER. Trimming took 3 bases from V and 4 from J, leaving 10 bases between them. TCRdb's table, derived via immunoSEQ multiplex PCR, lists solely in-frame clones and lacks some. The sample gives tens of thousands of clones, under 85% of which show up once; less than 20% is in the top ten. Sample time point: cycle 4 day 1 (C4D1), after 6 weeks of nivolumab. Exposure to brentuximab vedotin varied, and each patient had relapsed following autologous stem cell transplantation.

This TCR was recovered from a human donor with classical Hodgkin lymphoma. The sample here was peripheral blood mononuclear cells (PBMCs), taken before the fourth cycle of nivolumab. This sequence joins TRBV4-3 and TRBJ1-3, with D uncertain. The CDR3 DNA reads as TGCGCCAGCAGCCACCGAGGGCCGGGAAACACCATATATTTT. Translation gives CASSHRGPGNTIYF.